The 23 T cell receptor beta chains listed next were all sequenced from one sample in a study of tumor-infiltrating lymphocytes in localized non-small cell lung cancer (dated by TCRdb to the early 2020s). The receptor library was made with the immunoSEQ multiplex PCR assay. Here the immuneACCESS table is served through TCRdb, limited to in-frame sequences with V and J called. Missing clones are a known gap in these copies; in checked studies unresolved V genes cover under half, and the rest lacks a known reason. The sample includes about 12,000 clones, with 85% to 90% observed a single time. 8% to 10% of the sample is in the top ten clones. Sample: lung tumor tissue. Every receptor here comes from a human donor with non-small cell lung cancer.

V is TRBV6-5 and J is TRBJ2-2; perhaps TRBD2 as D (7 bases). This CDR3 comprises 16 residues. V gave up 2 bases and J gave up 5 bases, with 15 bases separating them. Looked up from germline, CDR1 is MNHEY and CDR2 is SVGAGI. The CDR3, as DNA: TGTGCCAGCAGTTACGGGGGCGGGGGATTTACCGGGGAGCTGTTTTTT. This sequence encodes CASSYGGGGFTGELFF.

This rearrangement joins TRBV6-5 to TRBJ2-7; 8 bases fit TRBD1. The CDR3 totals 15 residues. With 5 bases clipped from V and 2 bases from J, the junction kept 8 bases outside the gene matches. The germline V gene encodes CDR1 MNHEY and CDR2 SVGAGI. Here the CDR3 reads CASSPTSGGTYEQYF. The CDR3 DNA reads as TGTGCCAGCAGTCCAACATCAGGGGGCACCTACGAGCAGTACTTC.

The chain couples TRBV4-1 to TRBJ1-5; D gene uncertain. CDR1 MGHRA and CDR2 YSYEKL come from the germline V gene. V lost 0 bases and J 3 bases, leaving 9 bases between the germline ends. This CDR3 spans 15 amino acids. The CDR3 DNA reads TGCGCCAGCAGCCAAGATAGGGCTATCAATCAGCCCCAGCATTTT. Its translation is CASSQDRAINQPQHF.

Points on this clone: At one end the junction does not follow the germline gene, possibly because of a read error. V usage is TRBV11-2 and J usage is TRBJ2-1; 10 bases align to TRBD2. This CDR3 has 13 residues. Germline values: CDR1 SGHAT, CDR2 FQNNGV. The CDR3, as DNA: TGTGCCAGCAGCTTAGATTTAGCGGGAGGAGGGGTCTTC. Residues: CASSLDLAGGGVF.

V and J are TRBV28 and TRBJ2-5; D unresolved. V was pared by 4 bases and J by 3 bases, with 9 bases between. The length of the CDR3 is 13 residues. Per the germline V gene, CDR1 is MDHEN and CDR2 is SYDVKM. As DNA, the CDR3 is TGTGCCAGCAGTTACACGGTAAAAGAGACCCAGTACTTC. Translating it yields CASSYTVKETQYF.

The CDR3 DNA reads as TGTGCCAGCTCACCCGGACAGGGAAGAGGCACAGATACGCAGTATTTT. It encodes CASSPGQGRGTDTQYF. The J gene is TRBJ2-3, the V gene TRBV18, with TRBD1 identical over 8 bases. Germline V gene lookup returns CDR1 KGHSH and CDR2 LQKENI. With V trimmed by 3 bases and J by 1 base, 6 bases remained unmatched. This CDR3 has 16 residues.

The chain recombines TRBV2 with TRBJ1-5; D is uncertain. CDR3 length: 16 amino acids. CDR1 is SNHLY, CDR2 FYNNEI, per germline. V was pared by 3 bases and J by 3 bases, with 15 bases between. The CDR3 reads CASSDKRKVTNQPQHF. CDR3 coding DNA: TGTGCCAGCAGTGATAAACGTAAAGTGACCAATCAGCCCCAGCATTTT.

This chain links TRBV5-6 with TRBJ2-7; TRBD2 aligns across 14 bases. J gave up 5 bases and V 4 bases, and 14 bases lay outside the gene matches. This CDR3 has 18 residues. The germline V gene encodes CDR1 SGHDT and CDR2 YYEEEE. CDR3 sequence reads: CASSQQPGLAGVLNEQYF. The CDR3 DNA reads as TGTGCCAGCAGCCAACAACCGGGACTAGCGGGAGTTCTCAACGAGCAGTACTTC.

The rearrangement joins TRBV5-6 to TRBJ2-5, with TRBD1 matching 9 bases. From germline, CDR1 is SGHDT and CDR2 YYEEEE. V shed 1 base and J 5 bases; nucleotides not matched to a gene: 6. The CDR3 extends over 15 amino acids. Here the CDR3 reads CASSLWDREFETQYF. CDR3 in DNA: TGTGCCAGCAGCTTGTGGGACAGGGAATTCGAGACCCAGTACTTC.

The chain is built from TRBV5-4 and TRBJ1-2; TRBD1 matches 12 bases. This CDR3 has 17 amino acids. V trimming: 0 bases; J trimming: 0 bases; junction bases outside the gene matches: 3. The germline CDR1 and CDR2 sequences are SGHNT and YYREEE (reference sequence). The CDR3 bases are TGTGCCAGCAGCTTGGGGGGACAGGGGGCTTCTAACTATGGCTACACCTTC. It codes for CASSLGGQGASNYGYTF.

The chain combines TRBV19 with TRBJ1-2; the D gene is possibly TRBD1 (6 bases). The CDR3 is 13 residues long. Trimming stripped 5 bases from V and 5 bases from J, with 12 bases between. Germline V gene sequence: CDR1 LNHDA, CDR2 SQIVND (reference sequence). This chain's CDR3 is CASSRGHGYGYTF. The DNA for the CDR3 is TGTGCCAGTAGTCGGGGACACGGTTATGGCTACACCTTC.

The chain couples TRBV7-9 to TRBJ1-1; D remains ambiguous. The CDR3 has 14 amino acids. Deletions cut 5 bases from V and 1 base from J, with 11 bases between. Germline V CDR1 and CDR2: SEHNR, FQNEAQ (reference sequence). CDR3 nucleotides: TGTGCCAGCAGCGGGAGACTCGCGAACACTGAAGCTTTCTTT. It translates to CASSGRLANTEAFF. Filled out from reference TRBV7-9 and TRBJ1-1, the complete variable domain reads DTGVSQNPRHKITKRGQNVTFRCDPISEHNRLYWYRQTLGQGPEFLTYFQNEAQLEKSRLLSDRFSAERPKGSFSTLEIQRTEQGDSAMYLCASSGRLANTEAFFGQGTRLTVV.

The chain uses TRBV7-6 and TRBJ2-3; D not resolved. Germline V CDR1 and CDR2: SGHVS, FNYEAQ. Trimming left V 5 bases short and J 4 bases short, with 10 bases between. The CDR3 spans 13 residues. This chain's CDR3 is CASSDRTADTQYF. As DNA, the CDR3 is TGTGCCAGCAGCGATCGTACGGCAGATACGCAGTATTTT.

This chain uses TRBV20-1 with TRBJ2-1, with 8 bases aligning to TRBD2. The CDR3 consists of 11 residues. After removal of 5 bases from V and 15 bases from J, the junction contained 9 bases not matched to a gene. CDR1 is DFQATT, CDR2 SNEGSKA, per germline (reference sequence). CDR3 DNA sequence: TGCAGTGCTGGTTCAGCGGGGGTGCGGTTCTTC. Protein sequence: CSAGSAGVRFF.

This chain links TRBV9 with TRBJ2-2, with TRBD2 matching 8 bases. Germline CDR1 reads SGDLS; CDR2 reads YYNGEE. This CDR3 contains 15 residues. The ends lost 4 bases at V and 6 bases at J; junction bases unmatched: 8. The DNA of the CDR3 is TGTGCCAGCAGCCCAGGGACTAGTTCGGCCGGGGAGCTGTTTTTT. Translating it yields CASSPGTSSAGELFF.

The rearrangement joins TRBV5-6 to TRBJ2-7, with D possibly matching TRBD2 (6 bases). CDR3 length equals 15 residues. The V and J ends lost 4 bases and 12 bases respectively, with 26 bases between them. Germline V gives CDR1 SGHDT, CDR2 YYEEEE. The CDR3 is CASSRRGTSFSPLYF. CDR3 in DNA: TGTGCCAGCAGCCGGCGGGGCACCTCATTCTCACCCCTGTACTTC.

This chain connects TRBV11-2 to TRBJ1-5, with D unclear. Trimming cost V 0 bases and J 10 bases, with 10 bases left between them. The CDR3 extends over 13 amino acids. CDR1 SGHAT and CDR2 FQNNGV come from the germline V gene. In DNA form, the CDR3 reads TGTGCCAGCAGCTTAGACTTATTATTACCCCAGCATTTT. It specifies CASSLDLLLPQHF.

The CDR3 region has the DNA TGTGCCTGGGGAACTAGCGGGAGGGCGAGGGGGCAGTTCTTC. As protein: CAWGTSGRARGQFF. The V gene is TRBV30, the J gene TRBJ2-1; 13 bases line up with TRBD2. Germline V gives CDR1 GTSNPN, CDR2 SVGIG (reference sequence). The CDR3 is made up of 14 amino acids. Unmatched junction bases numbered 10, after V lost 5 bases and J lost 12 bases.

About this clone itself: Compared with germline, one end of the junction differs, possibly owing to a read error. The chain has TRBV2 and TRBJ2-7, with D unclear. Germline V gives CDR1 SNHLY, CDR2 FYNNEI. The CDR3 extends over 13 amino acids. The DNA of the CDR3 is TGTGCCAGCAGTGAAGCGCTGGCGGCCGTCGTTCCCTTC. Translated: CASSEALAAVVPF.

V usage is TRBV5-6 and J usage is TRBJ2-1; TRBD1 agrees at 8 bases. The germline V gene encodes CDR1 SGHDT and CDR2 YYEEEE. There are 13 residues in the CDR3. The trim removed 4 bases at V and 9 bases at J, leaving 6 bases unmatched. CDR3 DNA: TGTGCCAGCAGCAAAACTGACAGGGGTGAGCAGTTCTTC. It specifies CASSKTDRGEQFF.

The chain combines TRBV28 with TRBJ1-2; D gene uncertain. This CDR3 contains 13 residues. Trimming removed 8 bases at V and 10 bases at J, with 20 bases between. Germline-derived CDR1 and CDR2 are MDHEN and SYDVKM. CDR3 sequence reads: CASYPPGSLDYTF. The CDR3 DNA is TGTGCCAGCTATCCCCCGGGCAGTCTTGACTACACCTTC.

The chain uses TRBV6-5 and TRBJ2-1, with TRBD2 matching over 8 bases. V lost 2 bases, J lost 8 bases, and 8 bases stayed unmatched. The germline gives CDR1 MNHEY, CDR2 SVGAGI. This CDR3 contains 15 residues. The CDR3 DNA sequence: TGTGCCAGCAGTTACCGAGCGGGAGTGAGGGATGAGCAGTTCTTC. This codes for CASSYRAGVRDEQFF.

The gene calls are TRBV19 and TRBJ1-2, with 7 bases fitting TRBD1. Germline CDR1 and CDR2: LNHDA and SQIVND (reference sequence). This CDR3 region has 14 residues. The J segment lost 2 bases and the V segment lost 3 bases, leaving 3 bases of the junction unmatched. The CDR3, as DNA: TGTGCCAGTAGTATTTCGACAGGGAACTATGGCTACACCTTC. Translated: CASSISTGNYGYTF.